The source of this T cell receptor (beta chain) is a study of response to subunit inactivated influenza vaccine. TCRdb processed the RT-PCR reads anew with MiXCR; each CDR3 protein has one entry. Among 250,000 to 350,000 distinct CDR3 sequences listed, around 20% were seen once. Trimming shortened V by 0 bases and J by 0 bases, and 12 bases separated the two germline ends. CDR3 size: 16 residues. Germline assignment: CDR1 LGHNA and CDR2 YSLEER. This clonotype was detected only a few times. The sample in question was PBMCs from blood, obtained less than 22 months after vaccination. The TCR comes from a man aged 50 to 69 who received an inactivated influenza vaccine. The chain joins TRBV4-3 to TRBJ2-7; a weak D match, TRBD1 (5 bases). Here the CDR3 reads CASSQDFQGGSYEQYF. In nucleotides, the CDR3 is TGCGCCAGCAGCCAAGATTTCCAGGGTGGCTCCTACGAGCAGTACTTC.